The 27 T cell receptor beta chains below were found in one sample sequenced in a study of blood T cell repertoires in COVID-19. TCRdb keeps only in-frame clones here, not all; method: immunoSEQ multiplex PCR. Among some 250,000 clones listed, 70% to 90% were seen once. The sequenced sample was PBMCs or T cells enriched from blood (not recorded which). These receptors were obtained from a middle-aged woman with acute COVID-19.

This chain connects TRBV19 to TRBJ2-1; 13 bases fit TRBD2. The CDR3 runs 16 residues. Germline trimming cut 3 bases from V and 5 bases from J; bases unmatched to any gene: 4. CDR1 LNHDA and CDR2 SQIVND come from the germline V gene (reference sequence). Written as DNA, the CDR3 is TGTGCCAGTAGTATGGGACTAGCGGGAAATCACAATGAGCAGTTCTTC. It codes for CASSMGLAGNHNEQFF. Using reference TRBV19 and TRBJ2-1 for the parts outside the CDR3, the full variable domain is DGGITQSPKYLFRKEGQNVTLSCEQNLNHDAMYWYRQDPGQGLRLIYYSQIVNDFQKGDIAEGYSVSREKKESFPLTVTSAQKNPTAFYLCASSMGLAGNHNEQFFGPGTRLTVL.

The chain couples TRBV4-1 to TRBJ2-1, with D possibly matching TRBD2 (6 bases). Germline-derived CDR1 and CDR2 are MGHRA and YSYEKL. The CDR3 sequence is 16 residues long. Between the trimmed V and J ends, which lost 4 bases and 6 bases, there was a span of 19 bases. The CDR3 coding sequence is TGCGCCAGCAGCCCCACCCCCGGGGGATCGGGCAATGAGCAGTTCTTC. Translated: CASSPTPGGSGNEQFF.

The J gene is TRBJ2-1, the V gene TRBV11-3; 10 bases are shared with TRBD2. V shed 2 bases and J 6 bases; nucleotides not matched to a gene: 1. This CDR3 has 14 residues. Germline V gene lookup returns CDR1 SGHNT and CDR2 YENEEA. In DNA form, the CDR3 reads TGTGCCAGCAGCTTACTAGCGGGAGTCAATGAGCAGTTCTTC. Translating gives CASSLLAGVNEQFF.

The V call is TRBV27, the J call TRBJ2-5; D is ambiguous. The CDR3 totals 13 residues. Trimming shortened V by 3 bases and J by 1 base, and 6 bases separated the two germline ends. Germline lookup yields CDR1 MNHEY and CDR2 SMNVEV (reference sequence). The CDR3 DNA sequence: TGTGCCAGCAGTTTTGGCGGCCAAGAGACCCAGTACTTC. It translates to CASSFGGQETQYF.

The J gene is TRBJ1-5, the V gene TRBV15; a weak D match, TRBD1 (6 bases). The CDR3 has 14 amino acids. V lost 5 bases and J lost 2, with 10 bases in between. Germline V lookup: CDR1 LNHNV, CDR2 YYDKDF (reference sequence). The CDR3 DNA sequence: TGTGCCACCAGCCCAGGGGTGGGCAATCAGCCCCAGCATTTT. This gives the protein CATSPGVGNQPQHF.

The chain employs TRBV12-3 or TRBV12-4 and TRBJ1-4; tentatively, D is TRBD1 (6 bases). V lost 6 bases and J 8 bases, leaving 13 bases between the germline ends. CDR3 length: 13 amino acids. This CDR3 reads CASRGAGPEKLFF. In DNA, the CDR3 is TGTGCCAGCAGGGGGGCAGGGCCCGAAAAACTGTTTTTT.

The chain links TRBV6-5 to TRBJ2-5, with D maybe TRBD1 (5 bases). Germline CDR1 and CDR2: MNHEY and SVGAGI. Trimming took 6 bases from V and 5 from J, leaving 19 bases between them. The CDR3 totals 15 residues. This chain's CDR3 is CASSSGHANSETQYF. Written as DNA, the CDR3 is TGTGCCAGCAGCTCAGGACACGCTAATTCGGAGACCCAGTACTTC.

This clone was observed once. This chain connects TRBV25-1 to TRBJ1-5; D might be TRBD1 (5 bases). Trimming pared 1 base from V and 1 base from J, leaving 14 bases between. This CDR3 region has 17 residues. The germline V gene encodes CDR1 MGHDK and CDR2 SYGVNS. The CDR3 DNA is TGTGCCAGCAGTGAATCCGGGGGTATAGGGAGCAATCAGCCCCAGCATTTT. Protein sequence: CASSESGGIGSNQPQHF.

This chain links TRBV7-9 with TRBJ1-1; weak D call: TRBD1 (5 bases). The ends were cut back, 1 base at V and 4 bases at J, with 13 bases in the middle. The V gene's germline CDR1 is SEHNR and CDR2 FQNEAQ (reference sequence). The CDR3 length is 15 residues. CDR3 sequence: CASSLDTGVGTEAFF. In DNA, the CDR3 is TGTGCCAGCAGCTTAGACACGGGGGTGGGCACTGAAGCTTTCTTT.

J is TRBJ2-7 and V is TRBV9, with TRBD1 matching 10 bases. Germline values: CDR1 SGDLS, CDR2 YYNGEE. The CDR3 runs to 15 residues. J gave up 6 bases and V 3 bases, and 9 bases lay outside the gene matches. CDR3 DNA: TGTGCCAGCAGCGCGCGGCCCGGACAGGGGGTCGAGCAGTACTTC. It translates to CASSARPGQGVEQYF. The full variable domain, rest sourced from reference TRBV9 and TRBJ2-7, is DSGVTQTPKHLITATGQRVTLRCSPRSGDLSVYWYQQSLDQGLQFLIQYYNGEERAKGNILERFSAQQFPDLHSELNLSSLELGDSALYFCASSARPGQGVEQYFGPGTRLTVT.

The rearrangement uses TRBV3-1 (or the pseudogene TRBV3-2) and TRBJ2-7; unclear D gene. V was pared by 0 bases and J by 4 bases, with 7 bases between. This CDR3 is 13 amino acids long. The germline V gene has CDR1 LGHDT and CDR2 YNNKEL (reference sequence). DNA of the CDR3: TGTGCCAGCAGCCAAGAGCCAGATTACGAGCAGTACTTC. This encodes CASSQEPDYEQYF.

V is TRBV7-2 and J is TRBJ1-2; D call uncertain. The CDR3 totals 13 residues. The germline V gene has CDR1 SGHTA and CDR2 FQGNSA. V was clipped by 3 bases and J by 3 bases, with 8 bases between them. In nucleotides, the CDR3 is TGTGCCAGCAGCTTGACTAAATACTATGGCTACACCTTC. It is translated as CASSLTKYYGYTF.

This chain connects TRBV19 to TRBJ1-5; 9 nucleotides line up with TRBD1. V lost 6 bases, J lost 5 bases, and 11 bases stayed unmatched. The CDR3 totals 16 residues. Germline lookup yields CDR1 LNHDA and CDR2 SQIVND (reference sequence). The CDR3 DNA sequence: TGTGCCAGTAGAGTAGGGAGGGACAGGGCTTATCAGCCCCAGCATTTT. Protein sequence: CASRVGRDRAYQPQHF.

CDR3 loop: CAWSRAGADTQYF. CDR3 in DNA: TGTGCCTGGAGTAGAGCGGGAGCAGATACGCAGTATTTT. J is TRBJ2-3 and V is TRBV30; 8 bases are shared with TRBD2. The CDR3 consists of 13 residues. Germline assignment: CDR1 GTSNPN and CDR2 SVGIG (reference sequence). Trimming took 2 bases from V and 4 from J; bases not matched to a gene: 2.

The chain uses TRBV11-2 and TRBJ1-5; 7 bases are shared with TRBD1. Trimming took 8 bases from V and 7 from J; bases not matched to a gene: 11. This CDR3 has 14 residues. Germline CDR1 and CDR2: SGHAT and FQNNGV. Here the CDR3 reads CASAGQGVFQPQHF. CDR3 in DNA: TGTGCCAGCGCGGGGCAGGGGGTATTCCAGCCCCAGCATTTT.

This clone was recorded only once. This chain joins TRBV30 and TRBJ1-2; D call uncertain. Germline V gene lookup returns CDR1 GTSNPN and CDR2 SVGIG (reference sequence). The V gene lost 1 base and the J gene lost 7 bases, with 10 bases spanning the gap. The CDR3 spans 12 residues. The CDR3 spells CAWSAERGGYTF. As DNA, the CDR3 is TGTGCCTGGAGTGCGGAACGCGGTGGCTACACCTTC. The full variable domain, with the rest looked up from reference TRBV30 and TRBJ1-2, is SQTIHQWPATLVQPVGSPLSLECTVEGTSNPNLYWYRQAAGRGLQLLFYSVGIGQISSEVPQNLSASRPQDRQFILSSKKLLLSDSGFYLCAWSAERGGYTFGSGTRLTVV.

The rearrangement joins TRBV5-1 to TRBJ1-1, with TRBD1 identical over 7 bases. The germline V gene encodes CDR1 SGHRS and CDR2 YFSETQ. The CDR3 is 14 amino acids. V lost 3 bases and J lost 4; bases outside the gene matches: 6. The CDR3 nucleotides read TGCGCCAGCAGCTACACAGGGGCCGGCACTGAAGCTTTCTTT. Residues: CASSYTGAGTEAFF.

This clone has only one observation. The CDR3 loop reads CASSPGQGGVGYGYTF. As DNA, the CDR3 is TGCGCCAGCAGCCCGGGACAGGGGGGTGTGGGCTATGGCTACACCTTC. This rearrangement joins TRBV5-1 to TRBJ1-2, with 11 bases that match TRBD1. Germline V CDR1 and CDR2: SGHRS, YFSETQ. J gave up 4 bases and V 4 bases, and 9 bases lay outside the gene matches. The CDR3 has 16 amino acids.

The chain employs TRBV5-4 and TRBJ2-1; possibly TRBD2 for D (5 bases). From germline, CDR1 is SGHNT and CDR2 YYREEE (reference sequence). The CDR3 contains 13 residues. Trimming pared 4 bases from V and 9 bases from J, leaving 14 bases between. The DNA of the CDR3 is TGTGCCAGCAGCGAGGTCCTAGCAGGTGAGCAGTTCTTC. This translates into CASSEVLAGEQFF.

This rearrangement joins TRBV9 to TRBJ2-1, with 9 bases fitting TRBD2. The CDR3 extends over 16 amino acids. J lost 6 bases, V lost 4 bases, and 11 bases had no gene match. In germline, CDR1 is SGDLS, CDR2 YYNGEE. This CDR3 is CASSQTGLAVGNEQFF. CDR3 nucleotides: TGTGCCAGCAGCCAAACGGGACTAGCAGTAGGCAATGAGCAGTTCTTC.

This clone was detected a few times. The chain uses TRBV27 and TRBJ2-1; 11 bases map to TRBD2. There are 15 residues in the CDR3. CDR1 is MNHEY, CDR2 SMNVEV, per germline (reference sequence). Trimming at V came to 5 bases and at J to 6 bases, leaving 6 bases not matched to a gene. The CDR3 protein is CASSLLAGDLNEQFF. The CDR3 DNA reads as TGTGCCAGCAGTCTACTAGCGGGAGACCTCAATGAGCAGTTCTTC.

The V gene is TRBV5-1, the J gene TRBJ1-6; 9 bases are shared with TRBD1. V trimming: 0 bases; J trimming: 7 bases; junction bases outside the gene matches: 2. The CDR3 has 15 amino acids. CDR1 is SGHRS and CDR2 is YFSETQ in the germline V gene. The CDR3 DNA follows: TGCGCCAGCAGCTTGGGGACAGGGGCCAATTCACCCCTCCACTTT. It translates to CASSLGTGANSPLHF.

This clone was counted many times. The genes are TRBV7-9 and TRBJ2-1; maybe TRBD1 (6 bases). Germline V gene data show CDR1 as SEHNR and CDR2 as FQNEAQ (reference sequence). This CDR3 has 13 residues. V shed 4 bases and J shed 9 bases, with 13 bases lying between them. The CDR3 coding sequence is TGTGCCAGCAGCTCAGCCCAGGGGACTGAGCAGTTCTTC. Translating it yields CASSSAQGTEQFF.

The chain uses TRBV7-9 and TRBJ1-1; a possible D gene is TRBD1 (5 bases). Germline V gene data show CDR1 as SEHNR and CDR2 as FQNEAQ (reference sequence). CDR3 size: 12 residues. The V end was cut by 5 bases, the J end by 4 bases, with 8 bases between. The CDR3 nucleotides read TGTGCCAGCAGCGGGGGGAGCACTGAAGCTTTCTTT. It is translated as CASSGGSTEAFF.

The sample holds one count of this clone. The CDR3 here is CAWSVSGRGSYEQYF. The CDR3 DNA reads as TGTGCCTGGAGTGTAAGCGGGAGGGGGTCCTACGAGCAGTACTTC. The chain combines TRBV30 with TRBJ2-7; TRBD2 aligns across 10 bases. Germline loops: CDR1 GTSNPN, CDR2 SVGIG (reference sequence). V gave up 0 bases and J gave up 1 base; unmatched junction bases: 3. The CDR3 is 15 residues long.

This clone was observed a handful of times. V is TRBV25-1 and J is TRBJ2-3; 8 bases match TRBD1. V dropped 3 bases and J dropped 7; count of bases not matched to a gene: 18. CDR1 is MGHDK, CDR2 SYGVNS, per germline. The CDR3 extends over 18 amino acids. CDR3 nucleotide sequence: TGTGCCAGCAGTGACGACGGACAGGGTTCAGGGCGCGGAAATACGCAGTATTTT. Translated, it gives CASSDDGQGSGRGNTQYF.

CDR3 DNA: TGTGCCAGCAGTTTGGGGCAGTTCGATGAGCAGTTCTTC. Translating it yields CASSLGQFDEQFF. V usage is TRBV12-3 or TRBV12-4 and J usage is TRBJ2-1; the D gene is possibly TRBD1 (5 bases). Between the trimmed V and J ends, which lost 3 bases and 8 bases, there was a span of 11 bases. The CDR3 spans 13 residues.